Below are 25 T cell receptor beta chains sequenced from a single sample in a study of blood T cell repertoires in COVID-19. Sequencing used immunoSEQ multiplex PCR; TCRdb keeps in-frame clones, though not all of them. The sample holds under 20,000 clones, roughly nine tenths seen once. What was sequenced was peripheral blood. The receptors derive from a man in his sixties with acute or convalescent COVID-19.

This rearrangement joins TRBV30 to TRBJ2-5, with D perhaps TRBD2 (5 bases). Trimming took off 0 bases at V and 5 bases at J, with 10 bases between the two ends. Germline values: CDR1 GTSNPN, CDR2 SVGIG (reference sequence). The CDR3 extends over 13 amino acids. The CDR3 reads CAWSVKGAETQYF. CDR3 in DNA: TGTGCCTGGAGTGTAAAGGGAGCTGAGACCCAGTACTTC.

The rearrangement joins TRBV11-2 to TRBJ2-7; the D gene is possibly TRBD1 (6 bases). With 1 base removed from V and 7 bases from J, the gap between germline ends came to 11 bases. The CDR3 length is 13 residues. Germline CDR1 is SGHAT and CDR2 is FQNNGV. CDR3 loop: CASSLGSGEEQYF. The CDR3 nucleotides read TGTGCCAGCAGCTTAGGGTCAGGGGAAGAGCAGTACTTC.

This clone has only one observation. The gene calls are TRBV5-8 and TRBJ2-2, with 9 bases matching TRBD1. The CDR3 is made up of 14 amino acids. Germline V gene lookup returns CDR1 SGHTS and CDR2 YDEGEE. V lost 1 base and J lost 8; bases outside the gene matches: 3. In nucleotides, the CDR3 is TGTGCCAGCAGCTTGCAGGACAGGGGAGGGGAGCTGTTTTTT. Translation gives CASSLQDRGGELFF.

The chain links TRBV30 to TRBJ1-3; TRBD1 might be the D (6 bases). V dropped 2 bases and J dropped 2 bases, with 13 bases sitting between them. Germline lookup yields CDR1 GTSNPN and CDR2 SVGIG (reference sequence). The CDR3 covers 15 residues. The CDR3 DNA follows: TGTGCCTGGAGTAACTTGGGACAAACTGGAAACACCATATATTTT. This codes for CAWSNLGQTGNTIYF.

The chain combines TRBV10-3 with TRBJ2-7, with 12 bases that match TRBD1. The CDR3 spans 17 residues. Germline V gene lookup returns CDR1 ENHRY and CDR2 SYGVKD. The junction had 13 bases not matched to a gene; V was cut back by 4 bases and J by 6 bases. CDR3 loop: CAISATIIGTGGAEQYF. CDR3 DNA: TGTGCCATCAGTGCTACCATTATCGGGACAGGGGGCGCCGAGCAGTACTTC.

The chain has TRBV24-1 and TRBJ1-5, with D possibly matching TRBD1 (5 bases). Germline V CDR1 and CDR2: KGHDR, SFDVKD. V was clipped by 4 bases and J by 2 bases, with 8 bases between them. This CDR3 comprises 14 residues. The CDR3 sequence is CATSDQQGNQPQHF. DNA for the CDR3: TGTGCCACCAGTGACCAACAGGGCAATCAGCCCCAGCATTTT.

This chain uses TRBV19 with TRBJ1-1; 10 bases are shared with TRBD1. The CDR3 contains 15 residues. The V segment lost 3 bases and the J segment 5 bases; nucleotides outside the gene matches: 6. Germline V gives CDR1 LNHDA, CDR2 SQIVND (reference sequence). The CDR3 DNA is TGTGCCAGTAGTATTTGGGGACAGGGGAAAACTGAAGCTTTCTTT. Amino acids: CASSIWGQGKTEAFF.

The genes are TRBV2 and TRBJ2-5; 9 bases match TRBD2. This CDR3 comprises 14 residues. Germline assignment: CDR1 SNHLY and CDR2 FYNNEI. Trimming cost V 5 bases and J 5 bases; bases outside gene matches: 6. The CDR3 region has the DNA TGTGCCAGCAGTCGACTAGCGGAGGAGGAGACCCAGTACTTC. Amino acid sequence: CASSRLAEEETQYF. Based on the CDR3 plus reference TRBV2 and TRBJ2-5, the full variable domain is EPEVTQTPSHQVTQMGQEVILRCVPISNHLYFYWYRQILGQKVEFLVSFYNNEISEKSEIFDDQFSVERPDGSNFTLKIRSTKLEDSAMYFCASSRLAEEETQYFGPGTRLLVL.

V usage is TRBV11-2 and J usage is TRBJ2-7; TRBD1 agrees at 12 bases. The CDR3 loop spans 15 amino acids. Germline CDR1 and CDR2: SGHAT and FQNNGV. Losses at the gene ends were 2 bases for V and 9 bases for J; bases not matched to a gene: 8. Here the CDR3 DNA reads TGTGCCAGCAGCTTACCCGGGACAGGGGGCGTTGGGCAGTACTTC. As protein: CASSLPGTGGVGQYF.

CDR3 DNA: TGTGCCAGCAGCCTTATGGGACAGAACACAGATACGCAGTATTTT. Encoded protein: CASSLMGQNTDTQYF. The genes are TRBV5-6 and TRBJ2-3, with 7 positions matching TRBD1. CDR1 is SGHDT and CDR2 is YYEEEE in the germline V gene. This CDR3 spans 15 amino acids. V gave up 4 bases and J gave up 2 bases; unmatched junction bases: 7.

The chain combines TRBV5-4 with TRBJ1-3; 9 positions match TRBD1. V trimming: 3 bases; J trimming: 3 bases; junction bases outside the gene matches: 7. The CDR3 sequence is 16 residues long. Germline V gives CDR1 SGHNT, CDR2 YYREEE (reference sequence). The CDR3 here is CASSYGTGSGGNTIYF. Written as DNA, the CDR3 is TGTGCCAGCAGCTACGGGACAGGGTCTGGTGGAAACACCATATATTTT.

The chain has TRBV18 and TRBJ2-7; D possibly corresponds to TRBD2 (5 bases). V was clipped by 2 bases and J by 6 bases, with 14 bases between them. The CDR3 length is 14 residues. CDR1 and CDR2 (germline): KGHSH, LQKENI. The CDR3 spells CASSPGPSLPEQYF. DNA for the CDR3: TGTGCCAGCTCACCAGGACCTAGCCTCCCCGAGCAGTACTTC.

This sequence joins TRBV5-3 and TRBJ2-5; TRBD1 matches at 7 bases. TRBV5-3 is annotated as an ORF whose role is uncertain. The V segment lost 5 bases and the J segment 2 bases; nucleotides outside the gene matches: 9. This CDR3 is built from 15 residues. The CDR3 reads CARRGAGTDQETQYF. The DNA of the CDR3 is TGTGCCAGAAGGGGGGCTGGGACAGATCAAGAGACCCAGTACTTC.

The chain joins TRBV6-5 to TRBJ2-7, with D maybe TRBD2 (7 bases). Trimming pared 6 bases from V and 4 bases from J, leaving 13 bases between. Germline V CDR1 and CDR2: MNHEY, SVGAGI. The CDR3 is 13 amino acids. CDR3 region: CASRGLQGYEQYF. CDR3 nucleotide sequence: TGTGCCAGCAGGGGACTACAGGGTTACGAGCAGTACTTC.

As regards this clone: Other DNA sequences of this sample code for an identical CDR3. The chain carries TRBV12-3 or TRBV12-4 and TRBJ1-5; D may be TRBD1 (6 bases). The V gene lost 6 bases and the J gene lost 4 bases, with 10 bases spanning the gap. The CDR3 consists of 13 residues. As DNA, the CDR3 is TGTGCCAGCAGGGGCACAGGGAATCAGCCCCAGCATTTT. Amino acid sequence: CASRGTGNQPQHF.

The chain is built from TRBV2 and TRBJ1-6; 7 nucleotides align to TRBD1. The CDR3 covers 14 residues. The germline gives CDR1 SNHLY, CDR2 FYNNEI. With 5 bases clipped from V and 7 bases from J, the junction kept 5 bases outside the gene matches. DNA for the CDR3: TGTGCCAGCAGTCAAGGGGGCTGGAATTCACCCCTCCACTTT. Translated, it gives CASSQGGWNSPLHF.

V is TRBV4-1 and J is TRBJ2-6; TRBD2 matches at 7 bases. V was pared by 0 bases and J by 1 base, with 6 bases of the junction left unmatched. In germline, CDR1 is MGHRA, CDR2 YSYEKL. The CDR3 sequence is 18 residues long. The CDR3 sequence is CASSQEGGSQSGANVLTF. CDR3 bases: TGCGCCAGCAGCCAAGAGGGAGGGAGTCAATCTGGGGCCAACGTCCTGACTTTC.

This CDR3 reads CASSSGYSDEAFF. In DNA form, the CDR3 reads TGCGCCAGCAGCTCGGGGTATTCAGATGAAGCTTTCTTT. The genes are TRBV5-1 and TRBJ1-1, with unresolved D. The germline V gene has CDR1 SGHRS and CDR2 YFSETQ. V shed 3 bases and J shed 7 bases, with 13 bases lying between them. The CDR3 is 13 residues long.

The V call is TRBV6-1, the J call TRBJ2-2, with D unresolved. Germline loops: CDR1 MNHNS, CDR2 SASEGT. This CDR3 has 13 residues. Between the trimmed V and J ends, which lost 2 bases and 6 bases, there was a span of 7 bases. The CDR3 DNA is TGTGCCAGCAGTGAAAGCTTTTCCGGGGAGCTGTTTTTT. Translation gives CASSESFSGELFF.

CDR3 sequence: CSVEDPSTDTQYF. CDR3 sequence (DNA): TGCAGCGTTGAAGACCCAAGCACAGATACGCAGTATTTT. The chain couples TRBV29-1 to TRBJ2-3; D is unclear. The V end was cut by 0 bases, the J end by 0 bases, with 4 bases between. The CDR3 extends over 13 amino acids. CDR1 and CDR2 from the germline V gene are SQVTM and ANQGSEA.

This clone is labeled as medium-sized. The chain combines TRBV6-1 with TRBJ2-1; 7 nucleotides line up with TRBD2. Germline V lookup: CDR1 MNHNS, CDR2 SASEGT. V lost 2 bases, J lost 2 bases, and 6 bases stayed unmatched. The CDR3 covers 16 residues. CDR3 protein: CASSEWGGGAYNEQFF. For the CDR3, the DNA is TGTGCCAGCAGTGAATGGGGGGGAGGGGCCTACAATGAGCAGTTCTTC.

The rearrangement joins TRBV2 to TRBJ2-7; the D gene is possibly TRBD1 (5 bases). CDR1 and CDR2 (germline): SNHLY, FYNNEI. This CDR3 spans 13 amino acids. Trimming took off 8 bases at V and 6 bases at J, with 17 bases between the two ends. The CDR3 nucleotides read TGTGCCAGCTCCGACAGAAGATGGGGCGAGCAGTACTTC. Amino acids: CASSDRRWGEQYF.

V usage is TRBV19 and J usage is TRBJ2-2; TRBD2 agrees at 9 bases. Losses at the gene ends were 3 bases for V and 3 bases for J; bases not matched to a gene: 5. This CDR3 has 16 residues. Looked up from germline, CDR1 is LNHDA and CDR2 is SQIVND (reference sequence). CDR3 region: CASSMTSGSYTGELFF. For the CDR3, the DNA is TGTGCCAGTAGTATGACTAGCGGAAGTTACACCGGGGAGCTGTTTTTT.

The V and J genes are TRBV9 and TRBJ2-3; 10 bases are a match to TRBD1. Trimming cost V 3 bases and J 3 bases; bases outside gene matches: 4. Germline values: CDR1 SGDLS, CDR2 YYNGEE. This CDR3 has 15 residues. The CDR3 spells CASSAGTGVTDTQYF. In nucleotides, the CDR3 is TGTGCCAGCAGCGCCGGGACAGGGGTTACAGATACGCAGTATTTT.

This clone was found once. The chain is built from TRBV28 and TRBJ2-1; 13 bases fit TRBD2. CDR3 size: 16 residues. Germline V gene data show CDR1 as MDHEN and CDR2 as SYDVKM. Trimming removed 2 bases from V and 6 bases from J; junction bases left unmatched: 4. CDR3 sequence reads: CASSLAGLAGFNEQFF. DNA of the CDR3: TGTGCCAGCAGTTTAGCGGGACTAGCGGGGTTCAATGAGCAGTTCTTC.